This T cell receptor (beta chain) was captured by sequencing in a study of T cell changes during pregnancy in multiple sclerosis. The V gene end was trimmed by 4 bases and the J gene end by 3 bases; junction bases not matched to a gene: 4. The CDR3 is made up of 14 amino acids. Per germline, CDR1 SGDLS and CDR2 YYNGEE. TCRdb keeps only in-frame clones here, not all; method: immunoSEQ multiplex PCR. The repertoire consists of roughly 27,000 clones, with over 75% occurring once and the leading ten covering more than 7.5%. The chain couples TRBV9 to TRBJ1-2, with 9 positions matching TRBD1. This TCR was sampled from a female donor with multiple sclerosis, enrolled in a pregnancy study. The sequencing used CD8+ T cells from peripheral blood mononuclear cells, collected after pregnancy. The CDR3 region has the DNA TGTGCCAGCAGCTCCCGGACAGGGGACTATGGCTACACCTTC. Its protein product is CASSSRTGDYGYTF.